The next 2 T cell receptor beta chains were all read from a single sample in a study of vaccination and CD4 T cells after COVID-19. Treatment reported: roughly ten-day PBMC culture with coronavirus spike peptide pools or control peptides (ViraFEST assay). No antigen has been assigned to these receptors. Researchers used the Oncomine TCR Beta short-read assay to sequence DNA from cultured CD4+ T cells. TCRdb recomputed calls from the PCR reads with MiXCR, one row per CDR3 protein. The sample yields roughly 20,000 distinct CDR3 sequences, 53% seen once. Sequencing used CD4+ T cells from blood, cultured in vitro, obtained before SARS-CoV-2 vaccination. The source of these receptors is a human donor who had recovered from COVID-19.

The chain employs TRBV19 and TRBJ2-1, with 9 nucleotides matching TRBD2. The CDR3 sequence is 16 residues long. J was trimmed by 4 bases and V by 1 base; bases with no gene match: 5. The germline V gene has CDR1 LNHDA and CDR2 SQIVND (reference sequence). CDR3 bases: TGTGCCAGTAGTATAGGGGCTAGCGGGGAATACAATGAGCAGTTCTTC. It is translated as CASSIGASGEYNEQFF.

This clonotype was observed a handful of times. The chain is built from TRBV7-2 and TRBJ1-5, with D unresolved. Looked up from germline, CDR1 is SGHTA and CDR2 is FQGNSA. The ends were cut back, 2 bases at V and 7 bases at J, with 9 bases in the middle. This CDR3 is built from 13 residues. The CDR3 nucleotides read TGTGCCAGCAGCTTATCGAGGGAGCAGCCCCAGCATTTT. Protein product: CASSLSREQPQHF.